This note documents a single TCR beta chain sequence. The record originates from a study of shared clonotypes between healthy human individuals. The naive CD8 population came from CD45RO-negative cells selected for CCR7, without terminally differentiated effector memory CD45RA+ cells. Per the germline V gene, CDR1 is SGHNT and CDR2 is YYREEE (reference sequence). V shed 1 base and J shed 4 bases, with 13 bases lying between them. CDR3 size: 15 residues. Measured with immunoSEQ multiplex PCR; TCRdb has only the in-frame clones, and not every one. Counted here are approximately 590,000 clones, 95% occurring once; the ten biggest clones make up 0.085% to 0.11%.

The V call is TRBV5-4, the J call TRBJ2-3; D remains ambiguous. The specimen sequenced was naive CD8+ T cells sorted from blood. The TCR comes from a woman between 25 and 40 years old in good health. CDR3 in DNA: TGTGCCAGCAGCTTGCCAGTAGCCGCCCCAGATACGCAGTATTTT. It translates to CASSLPVAAPDTQYF.